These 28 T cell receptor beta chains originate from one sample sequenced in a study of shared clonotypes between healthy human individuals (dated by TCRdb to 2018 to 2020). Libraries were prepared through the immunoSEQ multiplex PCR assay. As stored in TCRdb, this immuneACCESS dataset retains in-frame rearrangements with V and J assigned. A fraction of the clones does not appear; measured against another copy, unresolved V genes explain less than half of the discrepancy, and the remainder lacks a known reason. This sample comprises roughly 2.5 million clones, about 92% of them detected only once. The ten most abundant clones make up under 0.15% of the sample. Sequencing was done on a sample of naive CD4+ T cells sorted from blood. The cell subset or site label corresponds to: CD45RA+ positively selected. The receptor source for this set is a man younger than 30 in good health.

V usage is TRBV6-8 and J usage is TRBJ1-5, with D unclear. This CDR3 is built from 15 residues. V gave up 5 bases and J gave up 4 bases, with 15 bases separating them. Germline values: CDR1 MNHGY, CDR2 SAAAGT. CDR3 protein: CASSHRVPRNQPQHF. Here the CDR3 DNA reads TGTGCCAGCAGTCATAGGGTACCGAGAAATCAGCCCCAGCATTTT.

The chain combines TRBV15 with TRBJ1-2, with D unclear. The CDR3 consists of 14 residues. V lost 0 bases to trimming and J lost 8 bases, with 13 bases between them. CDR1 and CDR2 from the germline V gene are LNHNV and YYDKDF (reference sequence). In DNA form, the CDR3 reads TGTGCCACCAGCAGAGATGGAGGGATCCGAGGCTACACCTTC. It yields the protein CATSRDGGIRGYTF. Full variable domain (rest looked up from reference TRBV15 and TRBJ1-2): DAMVIQNPRYQVTQFGKPVTLSCSQTLNHNVMYWYQQKSSQAPKLLFHYYDKDFNNEADTPDNFQSRRPNTSFCFLDIRSPGLGDTAMYLCATSRDGGIRGYTFGSGTRLTVV.

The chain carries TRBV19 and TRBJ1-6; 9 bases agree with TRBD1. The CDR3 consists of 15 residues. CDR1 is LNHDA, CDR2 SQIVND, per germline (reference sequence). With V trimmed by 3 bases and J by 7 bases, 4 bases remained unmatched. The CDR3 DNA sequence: TGTGCCAGTAGTATGGGACAGGGAATAAATTCACCCCTCCACTTT. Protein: CASSMGQGINSPLHF.

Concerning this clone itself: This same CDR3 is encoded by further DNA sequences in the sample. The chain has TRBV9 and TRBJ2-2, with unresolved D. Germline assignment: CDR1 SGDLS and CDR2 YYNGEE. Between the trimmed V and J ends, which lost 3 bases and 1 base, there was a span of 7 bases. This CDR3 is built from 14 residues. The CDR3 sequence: CASSARGNTGELFF. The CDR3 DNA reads TGTGCCAGCAGCGCCCGAGGGAACACCGGGGAGCTGTTTTTT.

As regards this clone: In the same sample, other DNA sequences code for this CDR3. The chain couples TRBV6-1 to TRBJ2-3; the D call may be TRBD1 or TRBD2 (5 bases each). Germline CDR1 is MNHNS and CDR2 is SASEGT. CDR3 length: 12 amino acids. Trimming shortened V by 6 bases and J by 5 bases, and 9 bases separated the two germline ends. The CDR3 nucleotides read TGTGCCAGCAGCGGGGCTGGAGATACGCAGTATTTT. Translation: CASSGAGDTQYF.

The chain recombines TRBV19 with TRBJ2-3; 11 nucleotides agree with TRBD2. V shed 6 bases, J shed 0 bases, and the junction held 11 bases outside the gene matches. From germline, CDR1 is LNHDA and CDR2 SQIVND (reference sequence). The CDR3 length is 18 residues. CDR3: CASSPAGGTSGSTDTQYF. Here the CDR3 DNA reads TGTGCCAGTAGCCCCGCGGGTGGGACTAGCGGTAGCACAGATACGCAGTATTTT.

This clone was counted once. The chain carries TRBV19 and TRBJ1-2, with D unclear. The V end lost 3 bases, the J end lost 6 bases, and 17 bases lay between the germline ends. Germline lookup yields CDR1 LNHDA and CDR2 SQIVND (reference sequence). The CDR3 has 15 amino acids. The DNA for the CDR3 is TGTGCCAGTAGTATTAGGGCCATAAGGAGCAATGGCTACACCTTC. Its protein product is CASSIRAIRSNGYTF.

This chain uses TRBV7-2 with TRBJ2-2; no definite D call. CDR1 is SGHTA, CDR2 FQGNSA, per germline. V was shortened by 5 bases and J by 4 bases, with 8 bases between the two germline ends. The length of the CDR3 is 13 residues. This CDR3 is CASSNWATGELFF. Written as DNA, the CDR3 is TGTGCCAGCAGCAACTGGGCCACCGGGGAGCTGTTTTTT.

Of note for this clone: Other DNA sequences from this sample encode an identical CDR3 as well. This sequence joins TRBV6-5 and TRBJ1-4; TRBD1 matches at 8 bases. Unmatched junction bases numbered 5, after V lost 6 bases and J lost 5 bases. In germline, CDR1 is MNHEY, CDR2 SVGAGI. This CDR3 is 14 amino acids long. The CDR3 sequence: CASSRTGFNEKLFF. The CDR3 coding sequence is TGTGCCAGCAGCCGGACAGGGTTCAATGAAAAACTGTTTTTT.

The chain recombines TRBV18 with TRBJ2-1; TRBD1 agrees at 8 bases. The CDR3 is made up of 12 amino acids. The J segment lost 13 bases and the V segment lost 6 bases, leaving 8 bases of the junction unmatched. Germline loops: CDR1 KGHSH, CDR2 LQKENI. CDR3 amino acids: CASSTGQGSQFF. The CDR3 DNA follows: TGTGCCAGCTCCACTGGACAGGGATCTCAGTTCTTC.

The CDR3 bases are TGTGCCAGCAGTGATGGCAGGAGCAATCAGCCCCAGCATTTT. It encodes CASSDGRSNQPQHF. This rearrangement joins TRBV6-1 to TRBJ1-5; D unclear. The V end lost 3 bases, the J end lost 1 base, and 7 bases lay between the germline ends. Germline assignment: CDR1 MNHNS and CDR2 SASEGT. The length of the CDR3 is 14 residues.

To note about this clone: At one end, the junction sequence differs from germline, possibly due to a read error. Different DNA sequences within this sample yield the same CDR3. The CDR3 region has the DNA TGTGCCAGTAGTATAAGGGGGAACTACGGCTACACCTTC. As protein: CASSIRGNYGYTF. The genes are TRBV19 and TRBJ1-2; D perhaps matches TRBD1 (6 bases). Germline V CDR1 and CDR2: LNHDA, SQIVND (reference sequence). The CDR3 has 13 amino acids.

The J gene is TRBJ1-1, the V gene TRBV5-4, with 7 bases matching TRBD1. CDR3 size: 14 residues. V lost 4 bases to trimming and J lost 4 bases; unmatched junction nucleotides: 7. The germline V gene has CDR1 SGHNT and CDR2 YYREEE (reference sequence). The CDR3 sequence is CASSSDRVSTEAFF. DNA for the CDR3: TGTGCCAGCAGCAGCGACAGGGTTAGCACTGAAGCTTTCTTT.

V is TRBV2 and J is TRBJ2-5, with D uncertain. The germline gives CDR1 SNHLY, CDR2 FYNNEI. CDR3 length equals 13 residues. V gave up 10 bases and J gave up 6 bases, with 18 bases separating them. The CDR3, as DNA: TGTGCCAACTTCGGTCCGCCCTCTAAGACCCAGTACTTC. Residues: CANFGPPSKTQYF. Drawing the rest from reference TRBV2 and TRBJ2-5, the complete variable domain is EPEVTQTPSHQVTQMGQEVILRCVPISNHLYFYWYRQILGQKVEFLVSFYNNEISEKSEIFDDQFSVERPDGSNFTLKIRSTKLEDSAMYFCANFGPPSKTQYFGPGTRLLVL.

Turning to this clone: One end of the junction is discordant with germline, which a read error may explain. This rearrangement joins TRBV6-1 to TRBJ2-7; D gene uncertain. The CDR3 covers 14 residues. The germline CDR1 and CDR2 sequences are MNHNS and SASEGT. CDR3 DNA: TGTGCCAGCAGGGAAGTGGGCGGTACCTACGAGCAGTACTTC. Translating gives CASREVGGTYEQYF.

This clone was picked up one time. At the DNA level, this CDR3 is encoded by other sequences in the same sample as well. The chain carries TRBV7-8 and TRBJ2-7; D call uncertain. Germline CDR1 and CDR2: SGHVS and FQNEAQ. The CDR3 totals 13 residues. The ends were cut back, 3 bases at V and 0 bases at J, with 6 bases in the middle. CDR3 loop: CASSFRTSYEQYF. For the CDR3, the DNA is TGTGCCAGCAGCTTTAGGACCTCCTACGAGCAGTACTTC. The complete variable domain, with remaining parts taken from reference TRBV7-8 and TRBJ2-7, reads GAGVSQSPRYKVAKRGQDVALRCDPISGHVSLFWYQQALGQGPEFLTYFQNEAQLDKSGLPSDRFFAERPEGSVSTLKIQRTQQEDSAVYLCASSFRTSYEQYFGPGTRLTVT.

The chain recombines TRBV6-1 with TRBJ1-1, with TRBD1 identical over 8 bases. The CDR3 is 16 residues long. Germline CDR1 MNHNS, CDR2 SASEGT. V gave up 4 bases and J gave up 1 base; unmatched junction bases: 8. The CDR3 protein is CASSVGQGVWNTEAFF. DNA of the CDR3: TGTGCCAGCAGTGTAGGACAGGGCGTCTGGAACACTGAAGCTTTCTTT.

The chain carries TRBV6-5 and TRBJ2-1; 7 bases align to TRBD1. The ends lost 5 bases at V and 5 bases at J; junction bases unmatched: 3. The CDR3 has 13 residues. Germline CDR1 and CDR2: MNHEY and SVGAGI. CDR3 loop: CASSRQGNNEQFF. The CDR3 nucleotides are TGTGCCAGCAGTCGACAGGGAAACAATGAGCAGTTCTTC.

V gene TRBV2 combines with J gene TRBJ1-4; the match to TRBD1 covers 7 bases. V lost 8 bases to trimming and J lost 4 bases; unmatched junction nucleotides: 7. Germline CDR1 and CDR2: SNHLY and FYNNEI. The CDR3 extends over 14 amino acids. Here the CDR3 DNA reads TGTGCCAGCTCCCGACAGGGCGGTAATGAAAAACTGTTTTTT. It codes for CASSRQGGNEKLFF. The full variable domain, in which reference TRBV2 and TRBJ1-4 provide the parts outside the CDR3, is EPEVTQTPSHQVTQMGQEVILRCVPISNHLYFYWYRQILGQKVEFLVSFYNNEISEKSEIFDDQFSVERPDGSNFTLKIRSTKLEDSAMYFCASSRQGGNEKLFFGSGTQLSVL.

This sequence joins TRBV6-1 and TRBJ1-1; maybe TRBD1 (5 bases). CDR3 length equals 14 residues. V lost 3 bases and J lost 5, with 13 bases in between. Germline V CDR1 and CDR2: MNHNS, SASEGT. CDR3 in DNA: TGTGCCAGCAGTGACGACCGGGGGTGGACTGAAGCTTTCTTT. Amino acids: CASSDDRGWTEAFF.

The CDR3 DNA sequence: TGCGCCAGCAGCTTCGGGGAGCCCCCAGATACGCAGTATTTT. Its protein is CASSFGEPPDTQYF. The chain uses TRBV5-1 and TRBJ2-3; weak D call: TRBD2 (5 bases). V was shortened by 2 bases and J by 4 bases, with 11 bases between the two germline ends. Germline V gene sequence: CDR1 SGHRS, CDR2 YFSETQ. The CDR3 is 14 residues long.

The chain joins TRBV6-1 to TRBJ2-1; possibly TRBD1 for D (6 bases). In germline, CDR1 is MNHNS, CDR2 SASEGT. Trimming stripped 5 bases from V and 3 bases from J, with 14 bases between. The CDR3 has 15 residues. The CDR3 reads CASSKQGQGYNEQFF. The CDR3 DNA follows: TGTGCCAGCAGTAAACAGGGCCAGGGCTACAATGAGCAGTTCTTC.

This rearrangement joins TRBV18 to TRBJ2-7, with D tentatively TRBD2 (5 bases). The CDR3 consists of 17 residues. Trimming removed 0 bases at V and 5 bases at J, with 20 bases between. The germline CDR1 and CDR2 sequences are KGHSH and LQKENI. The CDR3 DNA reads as TGTGCCAGCTCACCACCCGGTCTAGCAGGATCGTTCCACGAGCAGTACTTC. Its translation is CASSPPGLAGSFHEQYF.

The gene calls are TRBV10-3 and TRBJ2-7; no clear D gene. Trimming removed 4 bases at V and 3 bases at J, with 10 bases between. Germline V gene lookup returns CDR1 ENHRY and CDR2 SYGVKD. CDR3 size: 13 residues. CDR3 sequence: CAISGGRYYEQYF. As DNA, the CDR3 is TGTGCCATCAGTGGTGGCAGGTACTACGAGCAGTACTTC.

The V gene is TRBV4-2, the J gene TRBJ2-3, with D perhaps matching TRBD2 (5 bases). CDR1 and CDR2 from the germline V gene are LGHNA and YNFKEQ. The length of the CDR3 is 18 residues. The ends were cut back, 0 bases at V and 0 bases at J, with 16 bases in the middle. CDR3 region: CASSQEVTAWESTDTQYF. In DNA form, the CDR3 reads TGTGCCAGCAGCCAAGAAGTAACGGCGTGGGAGAGCACAGATACGCAGTATTTT.

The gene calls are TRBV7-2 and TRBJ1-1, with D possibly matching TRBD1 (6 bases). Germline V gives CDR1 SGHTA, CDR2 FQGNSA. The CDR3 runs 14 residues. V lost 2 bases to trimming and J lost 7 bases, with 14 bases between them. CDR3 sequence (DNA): TGTGCCAGCAGCTTAAGCTTAGACAGGTTTGAAGCTTTCTTT. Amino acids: CASSLSLDRFEAFF.

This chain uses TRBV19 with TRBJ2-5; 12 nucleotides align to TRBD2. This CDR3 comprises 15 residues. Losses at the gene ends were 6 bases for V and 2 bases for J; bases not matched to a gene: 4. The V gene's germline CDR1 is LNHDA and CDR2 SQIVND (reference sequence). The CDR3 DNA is TGTGCCAGTAGACGGACTAGCGGGACTCAAGAGACCCAGTACTTC. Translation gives CASRRTSGTQETQYF.

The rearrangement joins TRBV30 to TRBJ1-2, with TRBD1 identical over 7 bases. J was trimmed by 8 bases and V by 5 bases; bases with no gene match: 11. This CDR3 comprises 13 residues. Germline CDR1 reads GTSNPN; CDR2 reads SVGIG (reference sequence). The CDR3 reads CAWARDSYWGYTF. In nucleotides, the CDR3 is TGTGCCTGGGCAAGGGACAGCTACTGGGGCTACACCTTC.